A single sample is the source of the 3 T cell receptor beta chains below, sequenced in a study of PD-L1 blockade in urothelial cancer. Repertoires were generated with immunoSEQ multiplex PCR, while TCRdb's copy carries only in-frame clones and drops some. The sample consists of 95,000 to 100,000 clones, about nine tenths of them appearing once. Noted time point: pretreatment peripheral blood. Source: PBMCs, taken around atezolizumab (anti-PD-L1) treatment. The receptors come from a man in his 60s with urothelial cancer.

The chain is built from TRBV29-1 and TRBJ2-3; D might be TRBD1 (5 bases). The V end was cut by 4 bases, the J end by 2 bases, with 10 bases between. Germline assignment: CDR1 SQVTM and CDR2 ANQGSEA. This CDR3 contains 13 residues. The CDR3 here is CSVVAGNTDTQYF. Here the CDR3 DNA reads TGCAGCGTTGTGGCAGGGAACACAGATACGCAGTATTTT.

The gene calls are TRBV28 and TRBJ1-2; possibly TRBD1 for D (5 bases). Trimming took off 2 bases at V and 6 bases at J, with 13 bases between the two ends. Germline V gene data show CDR1 as MDHEN and CDR2 as SYDVKM. This CDR3 region has 14 residues. CDR3 nucleotides: TGTGCCAGCAGTTTAGAAGGGGCGCGACATGGCTACACCTTC. Translating it yields CASSLEGARHGYTF.

The chain is built from TRBV29-1 and TRBJ2-5, with 8 bases matching TRBD2. This CDR3 has 14 residues. Germline V CDR1 and CDR2: SQVTM, ANQGSEA. V was pared by 7 bases and J by 2 bases, with 9 bases of the junction left unmatched. The CDR3 DNA reads TGCAGCGCTAATAGCGGGGTGGGACAAGAGACCCAGTACTTC. This codes for CSANSGVGQETQYF.